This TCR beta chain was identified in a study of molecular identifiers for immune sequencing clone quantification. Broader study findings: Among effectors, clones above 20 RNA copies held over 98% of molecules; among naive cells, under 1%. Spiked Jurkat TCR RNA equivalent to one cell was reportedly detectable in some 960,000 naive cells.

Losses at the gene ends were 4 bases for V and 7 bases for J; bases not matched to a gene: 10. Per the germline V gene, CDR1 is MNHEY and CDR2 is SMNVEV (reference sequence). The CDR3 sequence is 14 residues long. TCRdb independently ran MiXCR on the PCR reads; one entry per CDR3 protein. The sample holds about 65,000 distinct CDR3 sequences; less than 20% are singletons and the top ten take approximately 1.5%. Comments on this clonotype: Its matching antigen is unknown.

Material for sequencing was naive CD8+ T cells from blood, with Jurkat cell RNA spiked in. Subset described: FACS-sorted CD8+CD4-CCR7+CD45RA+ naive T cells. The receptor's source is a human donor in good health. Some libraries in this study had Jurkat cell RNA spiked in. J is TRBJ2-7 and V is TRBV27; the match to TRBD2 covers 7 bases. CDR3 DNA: TGTGCCAGCAGTTATAGGCGGGAGTTCTATGAGCAGTACTTC. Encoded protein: CASSYRREFYEQYF.